These 30 T cell receptor beta chains share one sample of origin, sequenced in a study of response to subunit inactivated influenza vaccine. TCRdb passed the RT-PCR reads through MiXCR, listing each CDR3 protein once. The table has fewer than 650,000 distinct CDR3 sequences, over 10% seen once. The specimen was PBMCs from blood, collected about 40 days after vaccination. Receptor source: a man in his fifties or sixties who received an inactivated influenza vaccine.

This clonotype was found many times. The chain couples TRBV7-8 to TRBJ2-5; weak D call: TRBD1 (5 bases). The V gene lost 0 bases and the J gene lost 7 bases, with 12 bases spanning the gap. Germline values: CDR1 SGHVS, CDR2 FQNEAQ. The CDR3 runs 14 residues. This chain's CDR3 is CASSLAWGKGTQYF. The CDR3 bases are TGTGCCAGCAGCTTAGCGTGGGGCAAAGGGACCCAGTACTTC.

The chain has TRBV12-3 or TRBV12-4 and TRBJ2-6; D is unresolved. This CDR3 is 14 amino acids long. The V gene lost 7 bases and the J gene lost 1 base, with 8 bases spanning the gap. CDR3 bases: TGTGCCAGCACCAATATTTCTGGGGCCAACGTCCTGACTTTC. Protein sequence: CASTNISGANVLTF.

This sequence joins TRBV5-6 and TRBJ2-2; D is ambiguous. Germline lookup yields CDR1 SGHDT and CDR2 YYEEEE. This CDR3 contains 15 residues. V lost 0 bases and J lost 0, with 6 bases in between. CDR3 loop: CASSLVIANTGELFF. CDR3 DNA sequence: TGTGCCAGCAGCTTGGTAATCGCGAACACCGGGGAGCTGTTTTTT.

A few counts support this clonotype. This sequence joins TRBV5-1 and TRBJ2-1; D is unclear. This CDR3 comprises 11 residues. The germline CDR1 and CDR2 sequences are SGHRS and YFSETQ. Deletions cut 0 bases from V and 15 bases from J, with 10 bases between. The chain's CDR3 is CASSLEQRWFF. The DNA for the CDR3 is TGCGCCAGCAGCTTGGAACAGAGGTGGTTCTTC.

This clonotype was recorded a few times. The chain links TRBV20-1 to TRBJ2-1; 8 positions agree with TRBD1. V lost 1 base, J lost 2 bases, and 7 bases stayed unmatched. This CDR3 comprises 16 residues. CDR1 is DFQATT and CDR2 is SNEGSKA in the germline V gene (reference sequence). The CDR3 nucleotides read TGCAGTGCTAGAGTGCTAGGACAGGGTGCCTACAATGAGCAGTTCTTC. Amino acids: CSARVLGQGAYNEQFF.

This clonotype was counted many times. The gene calls are TRBV7-8 and TRBJ2-5, with D unclear. The CDR3 runs to 13 residues. Deletions cut 3 bases from V and 3 bases from J, with 8 bases between. The V gene's germline CDR1 is SGHVS and CDR2 FQNEAQ. CDR3 in amino acids: CASSFYGEETQYF. CDR3 DNA sequence: TGTGCCAGCAGCTTTTATGGGGAAGAGACCCAGTACTTC.

This sequence joins TRBV6-2 or TRBV6-3 and TRBJ2-5; the D gene could be TRBD1 or TRBD2 (5 bases each). The length of the CDR3 is 14 residues. V was shortened by 4 bases and J by 5 bases, with 14 bases between the two germline ends. Germline V gene lookup returns CDR1 MNHEY and CDR2 SVGEGT. The CDR3 here is CASSFPGTRETQYF. CDR3 nucleotide sequence: TGTGCCAGCAGTTTCCCCGGGACCAGGGAGACCCAGTACTTC.

The V and J genes are TRBV5-1 and TRBJ1-3, with D possibly being TRBD1 (6 bases). Looked up from germline, CDR1 is SGHRS and CDR2 is YFSETQ. The CDR3 runs 15 residues. V lost 2 bases and J 4 bases, leaving 13 bases between the germline ends. This CDR3 reads CASSLGTSRGNTIYF. CDR3 nucleotide sequence: TGCGCCAGCAGCTTAGGGACAAGCCGAGGAAACACCATATATTTT. The full variable domain, with the rest looked up from reference TRBV5-1 and TRBJ1-3, is KAGVTQTPRYLIKTRGQQVTLSCSPISGHRSVSWYQQTPGQGLQFLFEYFSETQRNKGNFPGRFSGRQFSNSRSEMNVSTLELGDSALYLCASSLGTSRGNTIYFGEGSWLTVV.

This clonotype was counted ten times or more. V usage is TRBV29-1 and J usage is TRBJ2-7, with D maybe TRBD2 (6 bases). Germline assignment: CDR1 SQVTM and CDR2 ANQGSEA. V lost 6 bases, J lost 3 bases, and 15 bases lay in between. The CDR3 sequence is 13 residues long. CDR3: CSVTAGRVYEQYF. In nucleotides, the CDR3 is TGCAGCGTAACTGCCGGGAGAGTCTACGAGCAGTACTTC.

This chain joins TRBV2 and TRBJ2-2; tentatively, D is TRBD1 or TRBD2 (5 bases each). Germline values: CDR1 SNHLY, CDR2 FYNNEI. CDR3 size: 15 residues. Trimming shortened V by 7 bases and J by 4 bases, and 16 bases separated the two germline ends. CDR3 bases: TGTGCCAGCACCACCGGGACGATCGGCACCGGGGAGCTGTTTTTT. It translates to CASTTGTIGTGELFF.

There are a few counts of this clonotype. The chain combines TRBV7-8 with TRBJ2-7; 9 bases fit TRBD2. CDR3 length: 19 amino acids. Germline CDR1 and CDR2: SGHVS and FQNEAQ. Trimming removed 1 base from V and 1 base from J; junction bases left unmatched: 14. As DNA, the CDR3 is TGTGCCAGCAGCTTAGGCGGAGGTAGCGGGAGAACTTTTTCCTACGAGCAGTACTTC. Amino acid sequence: CASSLGGGSGRTFSYEQYF.

This clonotype was observed a handful of times. The chain combines TRBV6-5 with TRBJ2-1; 9 nucleotides align to TRBD1. The germline CDR1 and CDR2 sequences are MNHEY and SVGAGI. There are 14 residues in the CDR3. V dropped 0 bases and J dropped 9; count of bases not matched to a gene: 3. The CDR3 nucleotides read TGTGCCAGCAGTTACTCCGACAGGGGGTTTGAGCAGTTCTTC. This gives the protein CASSYSDRGFEQFF.

This clonotype was picked up a small number of times. The chain couples TRBV7-2 to TRBJ2-7, with TRBD1 matching 9 bases. With 1 base clipped from V and 1 base from J, the junction kept 2 bases outside the gene matches. Germline V gene sequence: CDR1 SGHTA, CDR2 FQGNSA. This CDR3 has 15 amino acids. CDR3 sequence: CASSLVGQGSYEQYF. For the CDR3, the DNA is TGTGCCAGCAGCTTAGTGGGACAGGGATCCTACGAGCAGTACTTC. Variable domain in full (rest from reference TRBV7-2 and TRBJ2-7): GAGVSQSPSNKVTEKGKDVELRCDPISGHTALYWYRQSLGQGLEFLIYFQGNSAPDKSGLPSDRFSAERTGGSVSTLTIQRTQQEDSAVYLCASSLVGQGSYEQYFGPGTRLTVT.

This sequence joins TRBV11-2 and TRBJ2-7; a weak D match, TRBD2 (6 bases). This CDR3 is built from 18 residues. V lost 5 bases, J lost 9 bases, and 32 bases lay in between. The germline gives CDR1 SGHAT, CDR2 FQNNGV. The CDR3 sequence: CASSAGRIYSARNWGQYF. The DNA of the CDR3 is TGTGCCAGCAGCGCGGGACGGATCTATAGCGCCCGCAATTGGGGGCAGTACTTC.

This clonotype was detected ten times or more. The V and J genes are TRBV4-1 and TRBJ2-1; 11 nucleotides align to TRBD1. CDR1 is MGHRA, CDR2 YSYEKL, per germline. V was pared by 8 bases and J by 4 bases, with 7 bases of the junction left unmatched. The CDR3 is 15 residues long. CDR3 in amino acids: CASRPGTGGYNEQFF. In nucleotides, the CDR3 is TGCGCCAGCCGGCCCGGGACAGGGGGTTACAATGAGCAGTTCTTC.

The chain combines TRBV20-1 with TRBJ2-3, with 8 bases matching TRBD1. The CDR3 contains 16 residues. Trimming at V came to 3 bases and at J to 2 bases, leaving 10 bases not matched to a gene. Germline V gives CDR1 DFQATT, CDR2 SNEGSKA (reference sequence). DNA of the CDR3: TGCAGTGCTAGTAGACAGGGGTTCGGGATCACAGATACGCAGTATTTT. Protein product: CSASRQGFGITDTQYF.

V is TRBV5-5 and J is TRBJ1-5; D is uncertain. Per the germline V gene, CDR1 is SGHKS and CDR2 is YYEKEE (reference sequence). Between the trimmed V and J ends, which lost 4 bases and 2 bases, there was a span of 10 bases. The CDR3 totals 14 residues. As DNA, the CDR3 is TGTGCCAGCAGCCCCACCCACGGCAATCAGCCCCAGCATTTT. It specifies CASSPTHGNQPQHF.

This clonotype has more than one count but fewer than ten. The chain joins TRBV12-3 or TRBV12-4 to TRBJ1-3; tentatively, D is TRBD1 (5 bases). Trimming cost V 3 bases and J 0 bases, with 15 bases left between them. The CDR3 spans 17 residues. CDR3: CASSFSQGRNSGNTIYF. CDR3 DNA: TGTGCCAGCAGTTTCTCCCAGGGACGGAACTCTGGAAACACCATATATTTT.

This clonotype was observed a few times. The chain recombines TRBV29-1 with TRBJ2-1; D might be TRBD2 (6 bases). There are 14 residues in the CDR3. V shed 6 bases and J shed 3 bases, with 15 bases lying between them. CDR1 is SQVTM, CDR2 ANQGSEA, per germline. CDR3 coding DNA: TGCAGCGTGGCCGGGACTCTAATCTACAATGAGCAGTTCTTC. Encoded protein: CSVAGTLIYNEQFF.

By sample fraction, this clonotype is large. The rearrangement links TRBV4-1 to TRBJ2-3; 15 nucleotides line up with TRBD2. Per the germline V gene, CDR1 is MGHRA and CDR2 is YSYEKL. This CDR3 spans 18 amino acids. V lost 6 bases to trimming and J lost 2 bases; unmatched junction nucleotides: 9. CDR3 protein: CASSHWTSGGVYTDTQYF. The DNA for the CDR3 is TGCGCCAGCAGTCACTGGACTAGCGGGGGGGTATACACAGATACGCAGTATTTT.

This clonotype was picked up a small number of times. The gene calls are TRBV11-2 and TRBJ2-4, with 8 bases lining up with TRBD1. Per the germline V gene, CDR1 is SGHAT and CDR2 is FQNNGV. The ends lost 3 bases at V and 9 bases at J; junction bases unmatched: 7. The CDR3 sequence is 14 residues long. CDR3 DNA sequence: TGTGCCAGCAGCTTCATCAGGGGGCATTTCATTCAGTACTTC. Translated, it gives CASSFIRGHFIQYF.

This sequence joins TRBV4-3 and TRBJ2-2; no clear D. The CDR3 spans 17 residues. Germline V gene data show CDR1 as LGHNA and CDR2 as YSLEER. Trimming cost V 0 bases and J 4 bases, with 15 bases left between them. The CDR3 loop is CASSQDVSGRPTGELFF. The CDR3 DNA follows: TGCGCCAGCAGCCAAGATGTATCAGGCCGTCCCACCGGGGAGCTGTTTTTT.

The sample holds many counts of this clonotype. V usage is TRBV7-9 and J usage is TRBJ2-3; TRBD2 matches at 10 bases. The CDR3 totals 16 residues. J gave up 5 bases and V 1 base, and 6 bases lay outside the gene matches. Germline values: CDR1 SEHNR, CDR2 FQNEAQ (reference sequence). CDR3 sequence: CASSLGLAGAGDTQYF. CDR3 coding DNA: TGTGCCAGCAGCTTAGGGCTAGCGGGAGCCGGAGATACGCAGTATTTT. Complete variable domain (other parts from reference TRBV7-9 and TRBJ2-3): DTGVSQNPRHKITKRGQNVTFRCDPISEHNRLYWYRQTLGQGPEFLTYFQNEAQLEKSRLLSDRFSAERPKGSFSTLEIQRTEQGDSAMYLCASSLGLAGAGDTQYFGPGTRLTVL.

In this sample, this clonotype turned up a few times. V is TRBV6-1 and J is TRBJ1-1; TRBD1 aligns across 7 bases. V was clipped by 7 bases and J by 1 base; unmatched bases: 6. Germline V gene sequence: CDR1 MNHNS, CDR2 SASEGT. The CDR3 totals 14 residues. CDR3 amino acids: CASTGRQGNTEAFF. The CDR3 nucleotides are TGTGCCAGCACCGGTCGACAGGGGAACACTGAAGCTTTCTTT.

This clonotype was observed a few times. The chain joins TRBV20-1 to TRBJ1-2; 8 nucleotides agree with TRBD1. Germline CDR1 reads DFQATT; CDR2 reads SNEGSKA (reference sequence). Trimming removed 4 bases from V and 4 bases from J; junction bases left unmatched: 8. The length of the CDR3 is 14 residues. The CDR3 region has the DNA TGCAGTGCTACCCTCGACAGGGGTGGCTATGGCTACACCTTC. Its protein is CSATLDRGGYGYTF.

This chain joins TRBV27 and TRBJ2-3; D gene ambiguous. Germline CDR1 MNHEY, CDR2 SMNVEV (reference sequence). Deletions cut 2 bases from V and 5 bases from J, with 8 bases between. CDR3 length: 13 amino acids. The CDR3 DNA follows: TGTGCCAGCAGTTTAAAGCAGCTAGATACGCAGTATTTT. It yields the protein CASSLKQLDTQYF.

V is TRBV2 and J is TRBJ2-2, with D uncertain. The CDR3 is made up of 15 amino acids. The germline V and J ends were trimmed by 3 bases and 0 bases, with 8 bases remaining between them. The V gene's germline CDR1 is SNHLY and CDR2 FYNNEI. CDR3 sequence (DNA): TGTGCCAGCAGTGATCTGTTCGCGAACACCGGGGAGCTGTTTTTT. This gives the protein CASSDLFANTGELFF.

This clonotype was seen more than once but under ten times. This rearrangement joins TRBV29-1 to TRBJ2-1, with 8 bases that match TRBD2. Losses at the gene ends were 6 bases for V and 0 bases for J; bases not matched to a gene: 1. The CDR3 length is 13 residues. Germline V gives CDR1 SQVTM, CDR2 ANQGSEA. CDR3 DNA sequence: TGCAGCGTGGGACTAGACTCCTACAATGAGCAGTTCTTC. Its translation is CSVGLDSYNEQFF.

This clonotype was found many times. V and J are TRBV4-3 and TRBJ1-2; the D is unclear. With 3 bases removed from V and 4 bases from J, the gap between germline ends came to 15 bases. Germline CDR1 is LGHNA and CDR2 is YSLEER. The CDR3 length is 15 residues. The CDR3, as DNA: TGCGCCAGCAGCCAGGCGGGCAAGAGGAGCTATGGCTACACCTTC. The encoded protein is CASSQAGKRSYGYTF.

Many counts were recorded for this clonotype. J is TRBJ2-7 and V is TRBV16; no reliable D call. CDR3 length: 12 residues. Germline V lookup: CDR1 KGHSY, CDR2 FQNENV. The V gene lost 4 bases and the J gene lost 4 bases, with 8 bases spanning the gap. The CDR3 DNA follows: TGTGCCAGCAGCCGCAACACGTACGAGCAGTACTTC. Encoded protein: CASSRNTYEQYF.